The T cell receptor beta chain described here comes from a study of cytomegalovirus exposure and HLA in healthy donors. The CDR3 sequence is 17 residues long. Unmatched junction bases numbered 7, after V lost 2 bases and J lost 5 bases. Germline lookup yields CDR1 SGHRS and CDR2 YFSETQ. With 60 Vbeta and 13 Jbeta primers, the PCR was carried out. Data came from immunoSEQ multiplex PCR; TCRdb stores just in-frame clones and leaves some out. This table has fewer than 150,000 clones, approximately 79% appearing once. This sequence joins TRBV5-1 and TRBJ2-7; 16 bases are shared with TRBD2. The clonotype comes from a man aged 40-50 years in good health and CMV-seropositive. The specimen sequenced was PBMCs. The CDR3 sequence is CASSLRGTSGRDNEQYF. CDR3 coding DNA: TGCGCCAGCAGCTTACGGGGGACTAGCGGGAGGGATAACGAGCAGTACTTC.